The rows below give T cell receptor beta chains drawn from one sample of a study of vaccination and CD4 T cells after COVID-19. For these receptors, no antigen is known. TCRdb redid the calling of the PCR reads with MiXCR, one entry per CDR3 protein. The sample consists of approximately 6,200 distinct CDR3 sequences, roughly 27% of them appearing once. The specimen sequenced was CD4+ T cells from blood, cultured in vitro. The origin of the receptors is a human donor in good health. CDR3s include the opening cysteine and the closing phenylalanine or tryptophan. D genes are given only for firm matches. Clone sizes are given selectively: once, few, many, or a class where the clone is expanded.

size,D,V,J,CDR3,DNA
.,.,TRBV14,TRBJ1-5,CASSQDGFNQPQHF,TGTGCCAGCAGCCAGGACGGCTTCAATCAGCCCCAGCATTTT
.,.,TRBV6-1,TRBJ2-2,CASSQGGYGELFF,TGTGCCAGCTCCCAGGGGGGCTACGGGGAGCTGTTTTTT
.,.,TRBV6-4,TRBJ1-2,CASSARESYTF,TGTGCCAGCAGTGCCAGGGAAAGCTACACCTTC
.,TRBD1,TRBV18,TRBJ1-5,CASSPDYRGEGQPQHF,TGTGCCAGCTCACCTGACTACAGGGGCGAAGGTCAGCCCCAGCATTTT
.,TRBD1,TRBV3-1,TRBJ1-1,CASSQGQTRGAFF,TGTGCCAGCAGCCAGGGACAGACCCGGGGAGCTTTCTTT
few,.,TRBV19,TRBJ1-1,CASIEGGLNTEAFF,TGTGCCAGTATCGAGGGGGGGTTGAACACTGAAGCTTTCTTT
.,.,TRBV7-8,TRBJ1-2,CASSFQDYYGYTF,TGTGCCAGCAGCTTTCAGGATTACTATGGCTACACCTTC
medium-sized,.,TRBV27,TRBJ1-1,CASSLSATYGAFF,TGTGCCAGCAGTTTAAGTGCCACGTATGGTGCTTTCTTT
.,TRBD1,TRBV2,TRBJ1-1,CASTPWSGGNTEAFF,TGTGCCAGCACCCCCTGGTCAGGGGGGAACACTGAAGCTTTCTTT
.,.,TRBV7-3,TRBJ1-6,CASSLGVAGSPLHF,TGTGCCAGCAGTCTCGGCGTAGCGGGTTCACCCCTCCACTTT
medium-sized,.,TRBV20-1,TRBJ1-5,CSARGPGWNQPQHF,TGCAGTGCTAGAGGCCCGGGGTGGAATCAGCCCCAGCATTTT
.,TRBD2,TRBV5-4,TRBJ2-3,CASSLRLAGATDTQYF,TGTGCCAGCAGCCTACGACTAGCGGGAGCTACAGATACGCAGTATTTT
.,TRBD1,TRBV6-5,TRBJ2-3,CASSHSAGGSTDTQYF,TGTGCCAGCAGTCACTCTGCAGGGGGCTCCACAGATACGCAGTATTTT
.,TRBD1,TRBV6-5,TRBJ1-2,CASSYLGTGVGYTF,TGTGCCAGCAGTTACCTCGGGACAGGGGTTGGCTACACCTTC
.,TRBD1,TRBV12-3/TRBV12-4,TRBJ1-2,CASSFAGDREIYGYTF,TGTGCCAGCAGTTTTGCCGGGGACAGGGAAATCTATGGCTACACCTTC
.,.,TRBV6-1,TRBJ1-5,CASSPQLDSIKPQHF,TGTGCCAGCAGTCCCCAATTGGACAGTATCAAGCCCCAGCATTTT
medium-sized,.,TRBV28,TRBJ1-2,CASSLQGGGYTF,TGTGCCAGCAGTTTACAGGGAGGTGGCTACACCTTC
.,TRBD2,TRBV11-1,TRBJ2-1,CASRPGGSRVKQFF,TGTGCCAGCAGACCCGGGGGGTCAAGGGTTAAGCAGTTCTTC
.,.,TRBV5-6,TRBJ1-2,CASSLGGAYGYTF,TGTGCCAGCAGCTTGGGTGGGGCTTATGGCTACACCTTC
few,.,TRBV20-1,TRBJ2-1,CSARDSRNNEQFF,TGCAGTGCTAGAGATTCCCGAAACAATGAGCAGTTCTTC
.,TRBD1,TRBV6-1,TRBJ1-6,CATCPTGGNNSPLHF,TGTGCCACCTGTCCGACAGGGGGCAATAATTCACCCCTCCACTTT
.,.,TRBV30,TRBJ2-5,CAWSGTLTSLTQYF,TGTGCCTGGAGTGGGACCTTAACTTCCCTGACCCAGTACTTC
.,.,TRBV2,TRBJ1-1,CASSQHTEAFF,TGTGCCAGCAGTCAACACACTGAAGCTTTCTTT
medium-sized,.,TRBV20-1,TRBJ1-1,CSARVGDTEAFF,TGCAGTGCTAGAGTTGGGGACACTGAAGCTTTCTTT
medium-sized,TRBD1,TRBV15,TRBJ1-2,CATSRPGQGALGYTF,TGTGCCACCAGCAGACCTGGACAGGGGGCTTTAGGCTACACCTTC
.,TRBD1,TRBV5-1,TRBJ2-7,CASSPLGTGDPYEQYF,TGCGCCAGCAGCCCGTTGGGGACAGGGGATCCCTACGAGCAGTACTTC
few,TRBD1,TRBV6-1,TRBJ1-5,CASSGQGWGSLSNQPQHF,TGTGCCAGCAGTGGACAGGGTTGGGGCTCCCTGAGCAATCAGCCCCAGCATTTT
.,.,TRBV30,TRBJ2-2,CAWRGRITGELFF,TGTGCCTGGAGGGGACGGATCACCGGGGAGCTGTTTTTT
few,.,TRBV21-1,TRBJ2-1,CASSKDWGSYNEQFF,TGTGCCAGCAGCAAAGATTGGGGCAGCTACAATGAGCAGTTCTTC
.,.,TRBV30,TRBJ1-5,CAWGGPQPQHF,TGTGCCTGGGGAGGGCCGCAGCCCCAGCATTTT
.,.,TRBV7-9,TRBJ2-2,CATSLTGELFF,TGTGCCACTAGTCTCACCGGGGAGCTGTTTTTT
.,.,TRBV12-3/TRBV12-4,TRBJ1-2,CASSSYRNRGGYTF,TGTGCCAGCAGTTCCTATCGCAACCGGGGGGGCTACACCTTC
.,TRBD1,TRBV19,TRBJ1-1,CASSARQGYTEAFF,TGTGCCAGTAGTGCCCGACAGGGGTACACTGAAGCTTTCTTT
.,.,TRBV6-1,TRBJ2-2,CASNINTGELFF,TGTGCCAGCAACATAAACACCGGGGAGCTGTTTTTT
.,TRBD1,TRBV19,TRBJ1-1,CASSRTGGLGTEAFF,TGTGCCAGTAGTAGGACAGGGGGGCTTGGGACTGAAGCTTTCTTT
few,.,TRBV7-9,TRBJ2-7,CASSLEGAGEQYF,TGTGCCAGCAGCTTAGAGGGAGCAGGGGAGCAGTACTTC
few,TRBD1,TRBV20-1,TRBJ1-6,CSARDAGTESSPLHF,TGCAGTGCTAGAGATGCCGGGACAGAAAGTTCACCCCTCCACTTT
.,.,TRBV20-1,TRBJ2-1,CSAGVSGPEQFF,TGCAGTGCTGGGGTTAGCGGACCCGAGCAGTTCTTC
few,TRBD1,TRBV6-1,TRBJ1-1,CASRAGGNTEAFF,TGTGCCAGCAGAGCAGGGGGGAACACTGAAGCTTTCTTT
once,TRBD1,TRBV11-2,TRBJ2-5,CASSLGWDRSQETQYF,TGTGCCAGCAGCTTAGGATGGGACAGAAGCCAAGAGACCCAGTACTTC
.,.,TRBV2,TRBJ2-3,CASSAAGTLNTQYF,TGTGCCAGCAGTGCTGCCGGGACTCTAAATACGCAGTATTTT
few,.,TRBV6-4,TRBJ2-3,CASSETPTDTQYF,TGTGCCAGCAGTGAGACCCCCACAGATACGCAGTATTTT
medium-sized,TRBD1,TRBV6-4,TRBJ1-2,CASSEAGTGGYGYTF,TGTGCCAGCAGTGAGGCCGGGACAGGGGGCTATGGCTACACCTTC
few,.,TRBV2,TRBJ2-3,CASSEENPDTQYF,TGTGCCAGCAGTGAAGAGAACCCTGATACGCAGTATTTT
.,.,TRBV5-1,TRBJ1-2,CASSLGGFKSTF,TGCGCCAGCAGCTTGGGGGGGTTTAAGTCCACCTTC
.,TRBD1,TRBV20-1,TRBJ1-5,CSAPLPDRGFGQPQHF,TGCAGTGCTCCCTTACCCGACAGGGGGTTCGGTCAGCCCCAGCATTTT
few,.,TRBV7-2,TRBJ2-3,CASSLASGAGAQYF,TGTGCCAGCAGCTTAGCGAGTGGGGCGGGTGCGCAGTATTTT
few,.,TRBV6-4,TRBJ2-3,CASSATPPDTQYF,TGTGCCAGCAGTGCGACCCCCCCAGATACGCAGTATTTT
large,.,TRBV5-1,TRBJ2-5,CASSLTRRETQYF,TGCGCCAGCAGCTTGACCAGACGGGAGACCCAGTACTTC
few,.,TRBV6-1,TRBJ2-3,CASRGYGADTQYF,TGTGCCAGCAGGGGTTACGGGGCAGATACGCAGTATTTT
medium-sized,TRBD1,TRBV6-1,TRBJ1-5,CASKGQGGNQPQHF,TGTGCCAGCAAAGGACAGGGAGGAAATCAGCCCCAGCATTTT
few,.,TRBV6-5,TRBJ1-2,CASSYTHNYGYTF,TGTGCCAGCAGTTACACACATAACTATGGCTACACCTTC
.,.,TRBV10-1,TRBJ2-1,CASSWGANNEQFF,TGCGCCAGCAGTTGGGGGGCGAACAATGAGCAGTTCTTC
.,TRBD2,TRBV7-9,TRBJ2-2,CASSPTSGYTGELFF,TGTGCCAGCAGCCCGACTAGCGGGTACACCGGGGAGCTGTTTTTT
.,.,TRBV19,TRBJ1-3,CASMSDGNTIYF,TGTGCCAGTATGTCCGATGGAAACACCATATATTTT
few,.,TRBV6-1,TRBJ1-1,CASSIAGGGGNTEAFF,TGTGCCAGCAGTATCGCCGGGGGGGGCGGGAACACTGAAGCTTTCTTT
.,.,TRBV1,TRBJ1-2,CTSSQEPGAPDYGYTF,TGCACCAGCAGCCAAGAACCGGGGGCTCCTGACTATGGCTACACCTTC
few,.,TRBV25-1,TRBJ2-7,CASSDPNGDYEQYF,TGTGCCAGCAGTGATCCAAATGGGGACTACGAGCAGTACTTC
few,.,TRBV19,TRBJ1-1,CASRTRAGTEAFF,TGTGCCAGTAGAACCAGGGCGGGCACTGAAGCTTTCTTT
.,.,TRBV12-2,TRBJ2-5,CASRLATSGAGETQYF,TGTGCAAGTCGCTTAGCTACCTCAGGGGCGGGGGAGACCCAGTACTTC